This TCR beta chain originates from a study of shared clonotypes between healthy human individuals. Data came from immunoSEQ multiplex PCR; TCRdb stores just in-frame clones and leaves some out. The data contain about 990,000 clones, around 82% of them singletons. The CDR3 has 15 amino acids. Deletions cut 3 bases from V and 1 base from J, with 11 bases between. Germline CDR1 and CDR2: KGHSH and LQKENI. The chain joins TRBV18 to TRBJ2-3; no reliable D call. The clonotype was recovered from a man aged 18 to 30 in good health. Some clones in this sample may be carry-over from other donors' samples. The sequenced sample consisted of memory CD4+ T cells from PBMCs. Regarding subset: CD45RA-negative fraction. This CDR3 reads CASSPVLTGTDTQYF. As DNA, the CDR3 is TGTGCCAGCTCACCGGTCCTAACTGGCACAGATACGCAGTATTTT. Combining the CDR3 with reference TRBV18 and TRBJ2-3 gives the whole variable domain NAGVMQNPRHLVRRRGQEARLRCSPMKGHSHVYWYRQLPEEGLKFMVYLQKENIIDESGMPKERFSAEFPKEGPSILRIQQVVRGDSAAYFCASSPVLTGTDTQYFGPGTRLTVL.